Many counts were recorded for the clone carrying this T cell receptor (beta chain). Its antigen is still unknown. This record comes from a study of blood T cells in healthy people across ages. Study-level points and caveats: Older age coincided with a roughly linear decline in TCR beta diversity per million T cells.

This CDR3 has 13 residues. Germline V gene sequence: CDR1 SGHTA, CDR2 FQGNSA. Trimming took 5 bases from V and 1 from J, leaving 6 bases between them. Sample-barcoded 5' priming and a J-beta primer mix drove a second PCR of about 6 to 12 cycles. TCRdb processed the 5' RACE reads anew with MiXCR; each CDR3 protein has one entry. This sample has around 1,600,000 distinct CDR3 sequences; 40% to 45% occur once, and the top ten carry roughly 3.7%. Sequences were obtained from blood. This TCR derives from a woman between 18 and 29 years old in good health. The genes are TRBV7-2 and TRBJ1-3; D possibly corresponds to TRBD1 (6 bases). CDR3 nucleotides: TGTGCCAGCAGCACAGGGTCTGGAAACACCATATATTTT. Translating gives CASSTGSGNTIYF.